The next 8 T cell receptor beta chains were all read from a single sample in a study of CD8 T cells in Susac syndrome. A quantity of 0.5 to 1 ug RNA underwent reverse transcription using random hexamers. TCRdb re-called the immunoSEQ multiplex PCR reads through MiXCR, storing one row per CDR3 protein. Of 150,000 to 200,000 distinct CDR3 sequences listed, approximately 96% are singletons. Sequencing used CD4+ T cells from PBMCs. The receptors come from a human donor with multiple sclerosis.

In nucleotides, the CDR3 is TGTGCCAGCAGCCAAGCGTACAGGGAAGAGACCCAGTACTTC. Amino acids: CASSQAYREETQYF. This chain connects TRBV3-1 to TRBJ2-5; TRBD1 might be the D (6 bases). V shed 1 base and J shed 3 bases, with 9 bases lying between them. The CDR3 is 14 residues long. Germline lookup yields CDR1 LGHDT and CDR2 YNNKEL (reference sequence).

The V call is TRBV6-5, the J call TRBJ2-5; tentative D call: TRBD2 (5 bases). CDR1 is MNHEY, CDR2 SVGAGI, per germline. The length of the CDR3 is 17 residues. V lost 0 bases and J 4 bases, leaving 18 bases between the germline ends. CDR3 nucleotides: TGTGCCAGCAGTTACTCAGGGAGAACTCGGGTAGGAGAGACCCAGTACTTC. Translation: CASSYSGRTRVGETQYF.

The V call is TRBV29-1, the J call TRBJ1-2, with a weak D call TRBD1 (6 bases). The V and J ends lost 6 bases and 8 bases respectively, with 16 bases between them. Germline CDR1 is SQVTM and CDR2 is ANQGSEA. The CDR3 is 12 amino acids. The CDR3 DNA reads as TGCAGCGTCACCACAGGGATCGTGGGCTACACCTTC. It encodes CSVTTGIVGYTF.

This chain links TRBV14 with TRBJ2-1, with TRBD1 matching over 12 bases. Trimming cost V 4 bases and J 0 bases; bases outside gene matches: 13. Germline lookup yields CDR1 SGHDN and CDR2 FVKESK. This CDR3 contains 20 residues. This CDR3 is CASSPPGTGGLPSSYNEQFF. Written as DNA, the CDR3 is TGTGCCAGCAGCCCCCCCGGGACAGGGGGCCTCCCGAGCTCCTACAATGAGCAGTTCTTC.

V is TRBV2 and J is TRBJ2-1; tentative D call: TRBD1 (6 bases). V dropped 5 bases and J dropped 8 bases, with 10 bases sitting between them. Germline CDR1 reads SNHLY; CDR2 reads FYNNEI. This CDR3 is built from 12 residues. Written as DNA, the CDR3 is TGTGCCAGCAGTAACAGGGCTGATGAGCAGTTCTTC. It yields the protein CASSNRADEQFF.

V usage is TRBV6-1 and J usage is TRBJ2-6; no firm D call. V lost 4 bases and J lost 4, with 8 bases in between. Germline V gives CDR1 MNHNS, CDR2 SASEGT. The CDR3 contains 14 residues. CDR3 loop: CASSVSWGANVLTF. The CDR3, as DNA: TGTGCCAGCAGTGTCTCATGGGGGGCCAACGTCCTGACTTTC.

This chain joins TRBV4-3 and TRBJ1-3; D is perhaps TRBD1 (5 bases). The CDR3 consists of 15 residues. Germline V gene lookup returns CDR1 LGHNA and CDR2 YSLEER. Trimming cost V 0 bases and J 2 bases, with 8 bases left between them. Here the CDR3 DNA reads TGCGCCAGCAGCCAAGATTCGGGGCCTGGAAACACCATATATTTT. This gives the protein CASSQDSGPGNTIYF.

The chain has TRBV3-1 and TRBJ2-2; 8 nucleotides match TRBD1. V lost 3 bases and J lost 6; bases outside the gene matches: 6. There are 15 residues in the CDR3. The V gene's germline CDR1 is LGHDT and CDR2 YNNKEL (reference sequence). The CDR3, as DNA: TGTGCCAGCAGCCATACAGGGGGAAGAGCCGGGGAGCTGTTTTTT. Encoded protein: CASSHTGGRAGELFF. The whole variable domain, filled in from reference TRBV3-1 and TRBJ2-2, reads DTAVSQTPKYLVTQMGNDKSIKCEQNLGHDTMYWYKQDSKKFLKIMFSYNNKELIINETVPNRFSPKSPDKAHLNLHINSLELGDSAVYFCASSHTGGRAGELFFGEGSRLTVL.